These T cell receptor beta chains were read from a single sample in a study of shared clonotypes between healthy human individuals. Only in-frame clones appear in the TCRdb table, and some are missing; sequencing was by immunoSEQ multiplex PCR. The table records a few million clones, just over 90% of them present only once. The sequenced sample was naive CD4+ T cells sorted from blood. These receptors were taken from a man younger than 35 in good health. Both conserved end residues are part of each CDR3. Each record gives: V gene, J gene, CDR3 protein.

V gene: TRBV5-4
J gene: TRBJ2-7
CDR3 protein: CASSLAPSNLGGGRNEQYF

V gene: TRBV4-2
J gene: TRBJ2-3
CDR3 protein: CASSQVALAGATDTQYF

V gene: TRBV5-8
J gene: TRBJ2-7
CDR3 protein: CASSRGLAYEQYF

V gene: TRBV28
J gene: TRBJ1-5
CDR3 protein: CASSSGQRGDQPQHF

V gene: TRBV19
J gene: TRBJ1-1
CDR3 protein: CASKRESGLNTEAFF

V gene: TRBV2
J gene: TRBJ1-5
CDR3 protein: CASSDLTDNQPQHF

V gene: TRBV5-4
J gene: TRBJ2-3
CDR3 protein: CASSLDRVDTQYF

V gene: TRBV6-1
J gene: TRBJ1-1
CDR3 protein: CASTAGMNTEAFF

V gene: TRBV6-1
J gene: TRBJ1-4
CDR3 protein: CASTLNEKLFF

V gene: TRBV5-4
J gene: TRBJ2-5
CDR3 protein: CASSPTSGETQYF

V gene: TRBV5-1
J gene: TRBJ2-5
CDR3 protein: CASSLISQETQYF

V gene: TRBV5-1
J gene: TRBJ2-7
CDR3 protein: CASSGGVEGFHEQYF

V gene: TRBV7-9
J gene: TRBJ1-3
CDR3 protein: CASSFSERDTIYF

V gene: TRBV20-1
J gene: TRBJ2-5
CDR3 protein: CSALRETQYF

V gene: TRBV4-2
J gene: TRBJ2-5
CDR3 protein: CASSQEGGETQYF

V gene: TRBV7-6
J gene: TRBJ2-3
CDR3 protein: CASSLASPTSGKSDTQYF

V gene: TRBV5-1
J gene: TRBJ2-3
CDR3 protein: CASSPAGDGGTDTQYF

V gene: TRBV4-2
J gene: TRBJ2-5
CDR3 protein: CASSLWEETQYF

V gene: TRBV28
J gene: TRBJ2-2
CDR3 protein: CASRTSSLGVGELFF

V gene: TRBV10-2
J gene: TRBJ2-7
CDR3 protein: CASSQGGLGYEQYF

V gene: TRBV7-2
J gene: TRBJ2-1
CDR3 protein: CASSLAEGAYNEQFF

V gene: TRBV7-9
J gene: TRBJ2-1
CDR3 protein: CASSLGTAYNEQFF

V gene: TRBV2
J gene: TRBJ2-5
CDR3 protein: CASQMRTGEGGTQYF

V gene: TRBV9
J gene: TRBJ1-6
CDR3 protein: CASSVGMGTSPLHF

V gene: TRBV6-1
J gene: TRBJ2-1
CDR3 protein: CASSVDNRQTYNEQFF

V gene: TRBV2
J gene: TRBJ2-1
CDR3 protein: CASRTGTGSFEQFF

V gene: TRBV19
J gene: TRBJ2-7
CDR3 protein: CASSISGRSSYEQYF

V gene: TRBV2
J gene: TRBJ1-2
CDR3 protein: CASSAEKNYGYTF

V gene: TRBV4-1
J gene: TRBJ1-4
CDR3 protein: CASSQDRVVVGEKLFF

V gene: TRBV2
J gene: TRBJ1-2
CDR3 protein: CASRIQGLGYGYTF

V gene: TRBV5-3
J gene: TRBJ2-3
CDR3 protein: CARSLAGDGDTQYF

V gene: TRBV5-6
J gene: TRBJ2-7
CDR3 protein: CASSGTSGSEKSGQYF

V gene: TRBV5-1
J gene: TRBJ2-7
CDR3 protein: CASSLGTMLAGSYEQYF

V gene: TRBV11-3
J gene: TRBJ2-7
CDR3 protein: CASSRDVWNNYEQYF

V gene: TRBV5-6
J gene: TRBJ2-7
CDR3 protein: CASSYTPPVLSYEQYF

V gene: TRBV11-2
J gene: TRBJ1-6
CDR3 protein: CASSMGPQALHF

V gene: TRBV11-2
J gene: TRBJ2-2
CDR3 protein: CASSSSGPGELFF

V gene: TRBV28
J gene: TRBJ2-7
CDR3 protein: CASSGLAGAYEQYF

V gene: TRBV19
J gene: TRBJ2-4
CDR3 protein: CASSTTGKNIQYF

V gene: TRBV5-8
J gene: TRBJ1-1
CDR3 protein: CASSLQVSMNTEAFF

V gene: TRBV7-2
J gene: TRBJ1-2
CDR3 protein: CASSLVQGAGYGYTF

V gene: TRBV27
J gene: TRBJ2-3
CDR3 protein: CASSSPDRSTQYF

V gene: TRBV7-2
J gene: TRBJ2-7
CDR3 protein: CASSLADSTYEQYF

V gene: TRBV15
J gene: TRBJ1-3
CDR3 protein: CATSREVQGRNTIYF

V gene: TRBV6-5
J gene: TRBJ2-7
CDR3 protein: CASSRTGGREQYF

V gene: TRBV5-1
J gene: TRBJ1-1
CDR3 protein: CASSTDSMNTEAFF

V gene: TRBV30
J gene: TRBJ2-2
CDR3 protein: CAIRTANTGELFF

V gene: TRBV7-9
J gene: TRBJ2-3
CDR3 protein: CASSFDAGGDTQYF